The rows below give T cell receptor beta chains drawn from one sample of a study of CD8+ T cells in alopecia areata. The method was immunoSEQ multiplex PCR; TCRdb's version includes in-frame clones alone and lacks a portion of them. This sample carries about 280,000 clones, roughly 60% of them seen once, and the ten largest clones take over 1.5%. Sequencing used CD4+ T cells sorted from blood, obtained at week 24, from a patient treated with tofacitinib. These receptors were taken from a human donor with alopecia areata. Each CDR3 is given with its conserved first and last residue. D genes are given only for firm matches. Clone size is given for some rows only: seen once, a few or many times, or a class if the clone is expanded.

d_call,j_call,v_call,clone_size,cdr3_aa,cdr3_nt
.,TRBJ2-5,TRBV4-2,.,CASSVRGRQETQYF,TGTGCCAGCAGCGTCCGGGGGAGACAAGAGACCCAGTACTTC
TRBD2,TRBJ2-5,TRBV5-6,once,CASSPGPGLGEETQYF,TGTGCCAGCAGCCCAGGGCCGGGACTAGGGGAAGAGACCCAGTACTTC
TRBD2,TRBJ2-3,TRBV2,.,CASMSGGTDTQYF,TGTGCCAGCATGAGCGGGGGCACAGATACGCAGTATTTT
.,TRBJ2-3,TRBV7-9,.,CASSLWGAESTDTQYF,TGTGCCAGCAGCTTATGGGGGGCTGAAAGCACAGATACGCAGTATTTT
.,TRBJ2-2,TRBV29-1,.,CSVAGRTNTGELFF,TGCAGCGTTGCCGGACGGACGAACACCGGGGAGCTGTTTTTT
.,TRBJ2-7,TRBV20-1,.,CSAPTPIEQYF,TGCAGTGCTCCGACTCCCATCGAGCAGTACTTC
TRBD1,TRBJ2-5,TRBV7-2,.,CASSATGVGRETQYF,TGTGCCAGCAGCGCAACAGGGGTGGGGCGGGAGACCCAGTACTTC
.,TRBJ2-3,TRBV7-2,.,CASSWDTRGSVQYF,TGTGCCAGCAGCTGGGACACCCGTGGGAGTGTGCAGTATTTT
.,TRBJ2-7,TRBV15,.,CATSRVLGVPAYEQYF,TGTGCCACCAGCAGAGTTCTCGGGGTACCAGCCTACGAGCAGTACTTC
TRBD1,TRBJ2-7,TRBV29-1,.,CSVVGQGAYEQYF,TGCAGCGTTGTTGGCCAGGGGGCCTACGAGCAGTACTTC
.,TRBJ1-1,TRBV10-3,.,CAISDLAVEAFF,TGTGCCATCAGTGATTTGGCAGTTGAAGCTTTCTTT
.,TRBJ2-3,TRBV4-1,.,CASSQGTEFPQYF,TGCGCCAGCAGCCAAGGCACAGAGTTCCCGCAGTATTTT
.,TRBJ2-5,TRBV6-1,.,CASSDPEPGGVETQYF,TGTGCCAGCAGTGACCCCGAGCCGGGTGGGGTAGAGACCCAGTACTTC
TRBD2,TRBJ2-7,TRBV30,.,CAWSVGTPGLVAGEQYF,TGTGCCTGGAGTGTAGGTACCCCGGGACTAGTTGCGGGGGAGCAGTACTTC
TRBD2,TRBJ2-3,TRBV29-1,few,CSVGGGTGRTDTQYF,TGCAGCGTTGGCGGGGGAACAGGACGGACAGATACGCAGTATTTT
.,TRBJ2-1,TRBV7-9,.,CASSIDTNEQFF,TGTGCCAGCAGCATAGATACGAATGAGCAGTTCTTC
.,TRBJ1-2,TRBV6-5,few,CASRTVYGYTF,TGTGCCAGCAGGACAGTTTATGGCTACACCTTC